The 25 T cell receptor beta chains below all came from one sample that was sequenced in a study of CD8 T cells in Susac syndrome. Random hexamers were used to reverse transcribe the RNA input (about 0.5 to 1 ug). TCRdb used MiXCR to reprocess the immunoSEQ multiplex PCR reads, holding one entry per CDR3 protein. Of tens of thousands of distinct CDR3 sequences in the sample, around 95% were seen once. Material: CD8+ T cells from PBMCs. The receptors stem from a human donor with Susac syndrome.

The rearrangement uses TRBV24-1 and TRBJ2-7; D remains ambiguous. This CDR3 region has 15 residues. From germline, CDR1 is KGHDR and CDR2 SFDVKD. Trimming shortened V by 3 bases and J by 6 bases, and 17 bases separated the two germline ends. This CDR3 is CATSDRMGTGSEQYF. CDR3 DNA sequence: TGTGCCACCAGTGATAGGATGGGAACTGGCTCCGAGCAGTACTTC.

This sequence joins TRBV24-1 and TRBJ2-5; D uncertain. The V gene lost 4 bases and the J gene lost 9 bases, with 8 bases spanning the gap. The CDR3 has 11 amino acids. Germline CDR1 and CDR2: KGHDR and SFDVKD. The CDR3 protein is CATSEGVAQYF. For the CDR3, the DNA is TGTGCCACCAGTGAAGGTGTGGCCCAGTACTTC.

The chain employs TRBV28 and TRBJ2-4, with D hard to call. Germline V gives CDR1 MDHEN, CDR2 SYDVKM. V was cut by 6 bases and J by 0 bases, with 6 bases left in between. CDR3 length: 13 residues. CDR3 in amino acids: CASREIAKNIQYF. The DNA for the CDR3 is TGTGCCAGCAGGGAAATAGCCAAAAACATTCAGTACTTC.

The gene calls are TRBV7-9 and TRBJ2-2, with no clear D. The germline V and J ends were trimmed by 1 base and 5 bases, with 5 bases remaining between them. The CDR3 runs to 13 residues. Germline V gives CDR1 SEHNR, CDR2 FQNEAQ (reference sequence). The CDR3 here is CASSLVRTGELFF. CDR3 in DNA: TGTGCCAGCAGCTTAGTTCGTACCGGGGAGCTGTTTTTT.

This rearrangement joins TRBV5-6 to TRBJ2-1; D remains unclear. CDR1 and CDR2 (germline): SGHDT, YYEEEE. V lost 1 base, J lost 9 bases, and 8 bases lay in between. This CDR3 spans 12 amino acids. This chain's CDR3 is CASSLTTLEQFF. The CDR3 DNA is TGTGCCAGCAGCTTGACGACCCTTGAGCAGTTCTTC.

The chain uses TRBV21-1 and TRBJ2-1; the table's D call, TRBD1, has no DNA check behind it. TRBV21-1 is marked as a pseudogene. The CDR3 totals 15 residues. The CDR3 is CASSSPGQGTNEQFF. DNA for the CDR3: TGTGCCAGCAGCAGCCCGGGACAGGGGACGAATGAGCAGTTCTTC.

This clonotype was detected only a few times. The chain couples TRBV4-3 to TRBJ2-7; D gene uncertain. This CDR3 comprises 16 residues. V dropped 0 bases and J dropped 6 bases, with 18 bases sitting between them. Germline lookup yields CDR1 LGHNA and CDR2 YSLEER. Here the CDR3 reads CASSQDWATVGVEQYF. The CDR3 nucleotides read TGCGCCAGCAGCCAAGATTGGGCGACGGTAGGTGTCGAGCAGTACTTC.

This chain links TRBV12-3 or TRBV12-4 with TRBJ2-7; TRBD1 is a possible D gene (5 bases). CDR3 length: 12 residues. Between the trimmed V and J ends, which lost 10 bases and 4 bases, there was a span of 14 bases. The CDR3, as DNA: TGTGCCACCGCTCAGGGCAGGTACGAGCAGTACTTC. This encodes CATAQGRYEQYF.

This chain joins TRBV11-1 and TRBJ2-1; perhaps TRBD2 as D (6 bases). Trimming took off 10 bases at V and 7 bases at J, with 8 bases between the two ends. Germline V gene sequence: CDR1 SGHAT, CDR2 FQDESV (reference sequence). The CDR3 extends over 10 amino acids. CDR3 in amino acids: CATAGNEQFF. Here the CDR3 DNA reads TGTGCCACCGCGGGGAATGAGCAGTTCTTC.

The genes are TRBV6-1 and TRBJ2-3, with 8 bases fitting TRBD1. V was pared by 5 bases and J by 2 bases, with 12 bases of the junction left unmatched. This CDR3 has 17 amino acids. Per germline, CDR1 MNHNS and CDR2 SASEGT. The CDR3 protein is CASSISGTGKITDTQYF. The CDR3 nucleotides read TGTGCCAGCAGTATCTCCGGGACAGGCAAAATCACAGATACGCAGTATTTT.

The CDR3 region is CASSLLGGTYEQYF. The CDR3 nucleotides are TGTGCCAGCAGTTTATTAGGCGGGACCTACGAGCAGTACTTC. The chain carries TRBV28 and TRBJ2-7; TRBD2 might be the D (6 bases). The germline CDR1 and CDR2 sequences are MDHEN and SYDVKM. Trimming took 1 base from V and 2 from J, leaving 9 bases between them. The CDR3 length is 14 residues.

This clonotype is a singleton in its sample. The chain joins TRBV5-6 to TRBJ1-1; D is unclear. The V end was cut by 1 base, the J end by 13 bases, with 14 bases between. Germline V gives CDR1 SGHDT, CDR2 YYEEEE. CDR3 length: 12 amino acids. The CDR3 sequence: CASSLSGSEGFF. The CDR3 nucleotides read TGTGCCAGCAGCTTGTCCGGGTCCGAGGGTTTCTTT.

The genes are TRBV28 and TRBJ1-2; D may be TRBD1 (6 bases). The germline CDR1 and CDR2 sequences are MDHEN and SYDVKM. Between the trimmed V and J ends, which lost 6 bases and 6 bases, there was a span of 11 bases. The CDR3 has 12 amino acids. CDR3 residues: CASSGQNHGYTF. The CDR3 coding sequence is TGTGCCAGCAGCGGACAGAATCATGGCTACACCTTC.

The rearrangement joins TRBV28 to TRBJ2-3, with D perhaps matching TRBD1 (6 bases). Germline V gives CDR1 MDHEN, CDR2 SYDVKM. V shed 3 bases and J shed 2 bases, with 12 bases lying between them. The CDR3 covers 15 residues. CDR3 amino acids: CASSFNRENTDTQYF. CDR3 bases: TGTGCCAGCAGTTTTAACAGGGAGAACACAGATACGCAGTATTTT.

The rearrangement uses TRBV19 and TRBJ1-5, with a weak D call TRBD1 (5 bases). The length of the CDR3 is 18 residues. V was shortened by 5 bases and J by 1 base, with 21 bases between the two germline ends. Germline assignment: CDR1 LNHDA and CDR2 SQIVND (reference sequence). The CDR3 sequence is CASSPTVRGFLSNQPQHF. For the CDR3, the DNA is TGTGCCAGTAGTCCGACGGTCCGGGGGTTTTTGAGCAATCAGCCCCAGCATTTT.

The CDR3 DNA reads TGTGCCAGCAGCCCCCCTAGCGGGGGGGGCACAGATACGCAGTATTTT. It codes for CASSPPSGGGTDTQYF. This chain joins TRBV12-3 or TRBV12-4 and TRBJ2-3; 12 nucleotides align to TRBD2. The CDR3 consists of 16 residues. V gave up 6 bases and J gave up 1 base; unmatched junction bases: 5.

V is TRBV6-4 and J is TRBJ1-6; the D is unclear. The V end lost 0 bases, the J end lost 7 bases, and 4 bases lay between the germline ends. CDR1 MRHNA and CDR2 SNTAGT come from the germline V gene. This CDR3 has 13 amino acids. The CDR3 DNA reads TGTGCCAGCAGTGACTCGGACAATTCACCCCTCCACTTT. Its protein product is CASSDSDNSPLHF.

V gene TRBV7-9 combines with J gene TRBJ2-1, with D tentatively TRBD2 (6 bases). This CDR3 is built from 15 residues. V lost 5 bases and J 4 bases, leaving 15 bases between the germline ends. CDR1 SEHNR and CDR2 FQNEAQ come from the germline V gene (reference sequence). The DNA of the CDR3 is TGTGCCAGCAGCCCCCAGATGGAGGGTTACAATGAGCAGTTCTTC. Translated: CASSPQMEGYNEQFF.

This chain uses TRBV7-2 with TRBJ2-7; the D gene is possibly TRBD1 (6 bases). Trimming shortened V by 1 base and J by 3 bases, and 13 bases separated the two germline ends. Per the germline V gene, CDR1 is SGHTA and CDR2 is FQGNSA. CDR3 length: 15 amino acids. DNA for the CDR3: TGTGCCAGCAGCTTAGAATGGGGGCCGAGCTACGAGCAGTACTTC. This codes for CASSLEWGPSYEQYF.

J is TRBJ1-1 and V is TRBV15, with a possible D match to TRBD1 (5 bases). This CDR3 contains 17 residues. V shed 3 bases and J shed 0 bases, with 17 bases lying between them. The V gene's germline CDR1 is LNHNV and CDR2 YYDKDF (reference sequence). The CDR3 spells CATSSVGAEDLNTEAFF. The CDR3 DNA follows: TGTGCCACCAGCAGCGTAGGGGCGGAGGACTTGAACACTGAAGCTTTCTTT.

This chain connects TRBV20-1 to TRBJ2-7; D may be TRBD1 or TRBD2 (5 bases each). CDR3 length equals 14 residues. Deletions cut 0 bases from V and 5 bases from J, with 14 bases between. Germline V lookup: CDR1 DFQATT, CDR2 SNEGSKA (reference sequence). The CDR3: CSARDKGIANEQYF. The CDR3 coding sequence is TGCAGTGCTAGAGATAAGGGGATAGCGAACGAGCAGTACTTC.

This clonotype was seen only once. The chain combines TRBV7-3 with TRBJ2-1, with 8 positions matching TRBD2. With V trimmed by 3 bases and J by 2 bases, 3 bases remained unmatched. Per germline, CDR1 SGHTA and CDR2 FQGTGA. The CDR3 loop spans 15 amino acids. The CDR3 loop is CASSFSGEAYNEQFF. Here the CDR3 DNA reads TGTGCCAGCAGCTTTAGCGGGGAGGCCTACAATGAGCAGTTCTTC.

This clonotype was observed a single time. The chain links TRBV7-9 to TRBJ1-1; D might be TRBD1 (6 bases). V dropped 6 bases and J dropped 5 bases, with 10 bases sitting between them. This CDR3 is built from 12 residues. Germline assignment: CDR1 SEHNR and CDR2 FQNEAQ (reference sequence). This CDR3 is CASREDRTEAFF. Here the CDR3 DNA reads TGTGCCAGCAGGGAAGACAGGACTGAAGCTTTCTTT.

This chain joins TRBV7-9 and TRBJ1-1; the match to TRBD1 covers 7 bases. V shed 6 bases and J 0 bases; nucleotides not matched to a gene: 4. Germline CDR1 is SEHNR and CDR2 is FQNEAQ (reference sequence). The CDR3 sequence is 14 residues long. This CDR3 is CASRDRRMNTEAFF. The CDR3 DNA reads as TGTGCCAGCAGGGACAGGCGGATGAACACTGAAGCTTTCTTT. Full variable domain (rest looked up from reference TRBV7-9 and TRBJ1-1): DTGVSQNPRHKITKRGQNVTFRCDPISEHNRLYWYRQTLGQGPEFLTYFQNEAQLEKSRLLSDRFSAERPKGSFSTLEIQRTEQGDSAMYLCASRDRRMNTEAFFGQGTRLTVV.

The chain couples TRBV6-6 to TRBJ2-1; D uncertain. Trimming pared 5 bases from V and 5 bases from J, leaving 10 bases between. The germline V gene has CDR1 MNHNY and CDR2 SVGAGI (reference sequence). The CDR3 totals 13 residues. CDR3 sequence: CASSPWTNNEQFF. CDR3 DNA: TGTGCCAGCAGTCCGTGGACCAACAATGAGCAGTTCTTC.